This T cell receptor beta chain derives from a study of T cell changes during pregnancy in multiple sclerosis. The CDR3 runs to 13 residues. V lost 1 base to trimming and J lost 0 bases, with 4 bases between them. Germline V gives CDR1 SQVTM, CDR2 ANQGSEA. Sequencing used immunoSEQ multiplex PCR; TCRdb keeps in-frame clones, though not all of them. The repertoire includes around 24,000 clones, about 88% of them detected once, and around 0.97% sits in the top ten. Here the sequenced sample was CD4+ T cells from peripheral blood mononuclear cells, taken in the second trimester of pregnancy. The origin of this receptor is a female donor in good health, enrolled as a control in a pregnancy study. The rearrangement uses TRBV29-1 and TRBJ1-3; D unresolved. CDR3 nucleotide sequence: TGCAGCGTTGAAGGCAGCTCTGGAAACACCATATATTTT. Its protein product is CSVEGSSGNTIYF.